A selection of T cell receptor beta chains follows, all from one sample in a study of T cell responses to AZD1222 COVID-19 vaccine. Repertoires were generated with immunoSEQ multiplex PCR, while TCRdb's copy carries only in-frame clones and drops some. The table has around 84,000 clones, 70% to 90% seen once. The sequencing here drew on peripheral blood, taken 28 days after the second AZD1222 dose. These receptors all stem from an adult who received the AZD1222 COVID-19 vaccine. The CDR3 runs from the conserved cysteine through the conserved F or W. A D gene is named only where the DNA matches it firmly. Clone sizes are given selectively: once, few, many, or a class where the clone is expanded.

abundance: NA
len: 16
j_gene: TRBJ1-3
d_gene: NA
v_gene: TRBV28
CDR3nt: TGTGCCAGCAGTCCCCCGAGGGGAGTGGGTGGAAACACCATATATTTT
CDR3aa: CASSPPRGVGGNTIYF

abundance: few
len: 14
j_gene: TRBJ2-3
d_gene: NA
v_gene: TRBV7-3
CDR3nt: TGTGCCAGCAGCCCCCAGCACAGCACAGATACGCAGTATTTT
CDR3aa: CASSPQHSTDTQYF

abundance: NA
len: 11
j_gene: TRBJ1-2
d_gene: NA
v_gene: TRBV29-1
CDR3nt: TGCAGCGTTAGCGCTAACTATGGCTACACCTTC
CDR3aa: CSVSANYGYTF

abundance: NA
len: 17
j_gene: TRBJ1-6
d_gene: TRBD1
v_gene: TRBV7-8
CDR3nt: TGTGCCAGCAGCTCGGCAGGGGGGTCTACCTATAATTCACCCCTCCACTTT
CDR3aa: CASSSAGGSTYNSPLHF

abundance: NA
len: 15
j_gene: TRBJ1-4
d_gene: NA
v_gene: TRBV5-5
CDR3nt: TGTGCCAGCAGCTTGCTGCGCCAGCCTAATGAAAAACTGTTTTTT
CDR3aa: CASSLLRQPNEKLFF

abundance: NA
len: 13
j_gene: TRBJ1-5
d_gene: NA
v_gene: TRBV28
CDR3nt: TGTGCCGGTACGACAGGAGGAAGTCAGCCCCAGCATTTT
CDR3aa: CAGTTGGSQPQHF

abundance: NA
len: 14
j_gene: TRBJ1-4
d_gene: TRBD1
v_gene: TRBV18
CDR3nt: TGTGCCAGCTCCAAACCGGGACAGAATGAAAAACTGTTTTTT
CDR3aa: CASSKPGQNEKLFF

abundance: few
len: 14
j_gene: TRBJ1-2
d_gene: NA
v_gene: TRBV2
CDR3nt: TGTGCCAGCAGTGAAAGCGGGAGCGGATATGGCTACACCTTC
CDR3aa: CASSESGSGYGYTF

abundance: NA
len: 14
j_gene: TRBJ1-1
d_gene: NA
v_gene: TRBV19
CDR3nt: TGTGCCAGTAGCCCCGGGACGGTGACCACTGAAGCTTTCTTT
CDR3aa: CASSPGTVTTEAFF

abundance: NA
len: 12
j_gene: TRBJ2-2
d_gene: NA
v_gene: TRBV29-1
CDR3nt: TGCAGCTCCCGGGGGGCGGGCGGGGAGCTGTTTTTT
CDR3aa: CSSRGAGGELFF

abundance: NA
len: 16
j_gene: TRBJ2-2
d_gene: NA
v_gene: TRBV5-6
CDR3nt: TGTGCCAGCAGCAAGCGTAGTGGGTGGAACACCGGGGAGCTGTTTTTT
CDR3aa: CASSKRSGWNTGELFF

abundance: NA
len: 13
j_gene: TRBJ1-5
d_gene: NA
v_gene: TRBV29-1
CDR3nt: TGCAGCGCTGGCGAGTATAGCAATCAGCCCCAGCATTTT
CDR3aa: CSAGEYSNQPQHF